This T cell receptor (beta chain) was documented in a study of PD-1 blockade in mismatch repair-deficient tumors. Overall study findings and caveats: After pembrolizumab, tumor-resident clones rose rapidly, then generally contracted before radiologic responses.

CDR3 size: 15 residues. V was pared by 0 bases and J by 3 bases, with 3 bases of the junction left unmatched. CDR1 is GTSNPN, CDR2 SVGIG, per germline (reference sequence). TCRdb's copy holds only in-frame clones and misses some; the assay was immunoSEQ multiplex PCR. This table has some 97,000 clones, approximately 80% appearing once. TCRs were sequenced from a few patients responding to pembrolizumab. This clone was observed once. Antigen specificity is unknown. The sequencing used peripheral blood, collected approximately 35 weeks after starting pembrolizumab. The clonotype was recovered from an adult with mismatch repair-deficient cancer. V usage is TRBV30 and J usage is TRBJ2-3, with TRBD1 matching 10 bases. CDR3 loop: CAWSVGQGRTDTQYF. The CDR3 nucleotides read TGTGCCTGGAGTGTGGGACAGGGGAGAACAGATACGCAGTATTTT.